The clone carrying this T cell receptor (beta chain) turned up a few times. Unique molecular identifiers featured in how the TCRbeta library was prepared. TCRdb redid the calling of the PCR reads with MiXCR, one entry per CDR3 protein. The sample comprises 250,000 to 400,000 distinct CDR3 sequences, approximately 23% of which are singletons, and about a tenth rests with the top ten. Looked up from germline, CDR1 is DFQATT and CDR2 is SNEGSKA (reference sequence). V was trimmed by 6 bases and J by 3 bases, leaving 18 bases between them. CDR3 length: 14 amino acids. This sample was included in a study of T-cell reconstitution after alpha-beta-depleted transplantation in children.

The chain is built from TRBV20-1 and TRBJ2-7, with no clear D. This material consisted of PBMCs, mostly from graft donor cells, taken 180 days after TCRalphabeta/CD19-depleted stem cell transplant. This clonotype was sampled from a male patient aged 10 to 17 who had a stem cell transplant for acute lymphoblastic leukemia, so the T cells may come from the graft donor. The CDR3: CSAIGPPGIYEQYF. In DNA, the CDR3 is TGCAGTGCCATAGGCCCGCCTGGAATCTACGAGCAGTACTTC.